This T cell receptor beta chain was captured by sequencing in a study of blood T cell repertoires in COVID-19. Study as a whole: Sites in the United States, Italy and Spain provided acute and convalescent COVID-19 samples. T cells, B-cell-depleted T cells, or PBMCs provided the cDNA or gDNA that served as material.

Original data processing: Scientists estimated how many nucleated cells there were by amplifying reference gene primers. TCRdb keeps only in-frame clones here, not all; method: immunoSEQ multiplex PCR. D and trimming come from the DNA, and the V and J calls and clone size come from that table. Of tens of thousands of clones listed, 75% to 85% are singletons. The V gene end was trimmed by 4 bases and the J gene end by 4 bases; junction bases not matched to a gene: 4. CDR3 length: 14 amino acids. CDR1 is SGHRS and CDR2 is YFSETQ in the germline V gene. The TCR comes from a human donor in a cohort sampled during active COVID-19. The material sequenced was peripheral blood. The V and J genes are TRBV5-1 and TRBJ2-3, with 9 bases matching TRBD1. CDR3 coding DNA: TGCGCCAGCAGCAAAGGGACAGGGCCAGATACGCAGTATTTT. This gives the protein CASSKGTGPDTQYF. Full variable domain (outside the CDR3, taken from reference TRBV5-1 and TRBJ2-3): KAGVTQTPRYLIKTRGQQVTLSCSPISGHRSVSWYQQTPGQGLQFLFEYFSETQRNKGNFPGRFSGRQFSNSRSEMNVSTLELGDSALYLCASSKGTGPDTQYFGPGTRLTVL.